This TCR beta chain stems from a study of T cell responses to AZD1222 COVID-19 vaccine. Whole-study results and caveats: In all cases, repertoires were sampled only after the peak T cell response. Clonal diversity may have been underestimated in mostly white British donors.

On this clone: What it recognizes is unknown.

V shed 7 bases and J shed 0 bases, with 13 bases lying between them. Germline loops: CDR1 SNHLY, CDR2 FYNNEI. The CDR3 runs to 15 residues. Generated by immunoSEQ multiplex PCR, the TCRdb table keeps only in-frame clones and is missing some. The data show approximately 190,000 clones, with roughly 91% seen just once and nearly 1% held by the top ten. Sequenced here: peripheral blood, sampled on day 0 of AZD1222 vaccination. This sequence joins TRBV2 and TRBJ1-3; D gene ambiguous. This sequence originates from an adult in good health. CDR3 in amino acids: CASTSEGNSGNTIYF. The DNA for the CDR3 is TGTGCCAGCACCTCCGAGGGCAACTCTGGAAACACCATATATTTT.